These T cell receptor beta chains were read from a single sample in a study of control samples from healthy donors and cancer patients. The repertoire was sequenced with immunoSEQ multiplex PCR; TCRdb's copy has only in-frame clones and lacks some. The top ten hold under 2% of the sample, which has more than 65,000 clones, about 90% seen once. Sequenced material: PBMCs. These receptors all stem from a woman in her sixties or seventies with head and neck cancer. Each CDR3 is given with its conserved first and last residue. The D gene is left open where the match is weak. Only some rows state a clone size, as once, few, many or a class for expanded clones.

TRBJ2-1 TRBV27 TRBD2 once CASSPTRTRWHEQFF TGTGCCAGCAGTCCCACCCGGACTAGATGGCATGAGCAGTTCTTC
TRBJ2-7 TRBV3-1/TRBV3-2 NA NA CASSQGGGLTYEQYF TGTGCCAGCAGCCAAGGTGGCGGCCTCACCTACGAGCAGTACTTC
TRBJ2-3 TRBV5-1 NA NA CASRTADTQYF TGCGCCAGCAGGACCGCAGATACGCAGTATTTT
TRBJ2-7 TRBV15 NA NA CATSRRDNGYEQYF TGTGCCACCAGCAGAAGGGACAACGGTTACGAGCAGTACTTC
TRBJ1-5 TRBV30 NA NA CAWSTGQSNQPQHF TGTGCCTGGAGCACAGGACAAAGCAATCAGCCCCAGCATTTT
TRBJ2-2 TRBV27 NA NA CASSPLRRSLNTGELFF TGTGCCAGCAGTCCGTTGCGGAGGAGTTTAAACACCGGGGAGCTGTTTTTT
TRBJ2-3 TRBV19 TRBD2 NA CASSASLTVGLAGPLREDTQYF TGTGCCAGTAGTGCGAGCTTGACAGTGGGACTAGCGGGGCCCCTTAGAGAAGATACGCAGTATTTT
TRBJ1-3 TRBV15 NA NA CATSRDTSSGNTIYF TGTGCCACCAGCAGAGATACGAGCTCTGGAAACACCATATATTTT
TRBJ2-7 TRBV5-1 NA NA CASSLFGGEVSYEQYF TGCGCCAGCAGCTTGTTTGGAGGGGAGGTCTCCTACGAGCAGTACTTC
TRBJ2-1 TRBV7-9 NA NA CASSLGGIGNEQFF TGTGCCAGCAGCTTAGGCGGGATAGGAAATGAGCAGTTCTTC
TRBJ1-3 TRBV6-1 NA NA CASSEYYGNTIYF TGTGCCAGCAGTGAATATTATGGAAACACCATATATTTT
TRBJ2-1 TRBV7-8 NA NA CASSRSTSSNEQFF TGTGCCAGCAGCCGAAGTACTAGCTCCAATGAGCAGTTCTTC
TRBJ2-5 TRBV5-1 NA NA CASSRGSSQETQYF TGCGCCAGCAGCCGTGGGTCGTCCCAAGAGACCCAGTACTTC
TRBJ2-7 TRBV7-2 NA NA CASSLLASPRSPYF TGTGCCAGCAGCTTACTAGCGTCCCCCAGGAGTCCGTACTTC
TRBJ2-7 TRBV19 NA NA CASSPQDTLYEQYF TGTGCCAGTAGTCCCCAAGACACACTTTACGAGCAGTACTTC
TRBJ2-7 TRBV7-9 TRBD2 NA CASSSHQRESYYEQYF TGTGCCAGCAGCTCCCATCAGCGGGAGTCTTACTACGAGCAGTACTTC
TRBJ2-7 TRBV6-2/TRBV6-3 NA NA CASSTLGGRISYEQYF TGTGCCAGCAGTACGCTTGGCGGCCGAATATCCTACGAGCAGTACTTC
TRBJ1-1 TRBV2 TRBD1 once CASRGQGAATEAFF TGTGCCAGCAGAGGACAGGGGGCGGCCACTGAAGCTTTCTTT
TRBJ2-5 TRBV20-1 NA NA CSAHHKETQYF TGCAGTGCTCATCATAAAGAGACCCAGTACTTC
TRBJ1-4 TRBV27 TRBD1 NA CASSGTGFGVSEKLFF TGTGCCAGCAGCGGGACAGGATTTGGCGTCAGTGAAAAACTGTTTTTT
TRBJ2-3 TRBV29-1 NA NA CSVVLDSDTQYF TGCAGCGTTGTCCTAGATTCAGATACGCAGTATTTT
TRBJ1-1 TRBV5-1 TRBD1 NA CASSVPGQGWETEAFF TGCGCCAGCAGCGTGCCGGGACAGGGATGGGAGACTGAAGCTTTCTTT
TRBJ1-4 TRBV11-2 NA NA CASSLIGGYNEKLFF TGTGCCAGCAGCTTAATTGGCGGATATAATGAAAAACTGTTTTTT
TRBJ2-5 TRBV29-1 NA NA CSVEARHSSQETQYF TGCAGCGTTGAAGCCCGCCATAGCTCCCAAGAGACCCAGTACTTC
TRBJ2-2 TRBV5-1 TRBD2 NA CASSKGGTSGLGNTGELFF TGCGCCAGCTCCAAGGGCGGGACTAGCGGACTTGGGAACACCGGGGAGCTGTTTTTT
TRBJ2-1 TRBV12-3/TRBV12-4 NA NA CASSLIGGGEQFF TGTGCCAGCAGTTTAATCGGAGGTGGTGAGCAGTTCTTC
TRBJ2-1 TRBV30 NA NA CAWSSSAKQFF TGTGCCTGGAGTTCCTCAGCTAAGCAGTTCTTC
TRBJ2-3 TRBV13 TRBD2 NA CASSLDQRLAATDTQYF TGTGCCAGCAGCTTAGATCAGAGACTAGCGGCCACAGATACGCAGTATTTT
TRBJ2-7 TRBV15 NA NA CATSRDIGTSTYEQYF TGTGCCACCAGCAGAGATATAGGGACATCGACATACGAGCAGTACTTC
TRBJ1-5 TRBV5-1 TRBD1 NA CASSLEGQGPQPQHF TGCGCCAGCAGCTTGGAGGGACAGGGGCCACAGCCCCAGCATTTT
TRBJ2-5 TRBV6-5 NA once CASSYSTEEETQYF TGTGCCAGCAGTTACTCGACAGAAGAAGAGACCCAGTACTTC
TRBJ2-1 TRBV6-2/TRBV6-3 NA NA CASSSGARQFF TGTGCCAGCAGTAGCGGCGCCAGGCAGTTCTTC
TRBJ2-7 TRBV19 NA NA CASSTNHRLSGYEQYF TGTGCCAGTAGTACCAATCACAGGTTATCCGGTTACGAGCAGTACTTC
TRBJ1-2 TRBV6-2/TRBV6-3 NA NA CASSYVGQMKYGYTF TGTGCCAGCAGTTACGTGGGACAAATGAAGTATGGCTACACCTTC
TRBJ2-5 TRBV6-4 TRBD1 NA CASSEDRGETQYF TGTGCCAGCAGTGAGGACAGGGGAGAGACCCAGTACTTC
TRBJ1-5 TRBV11-3 TRBD1 once CASSARGQGPPHF TGTGCCAGCAGCGCACGGGGACAGGGTCCTCCGCATTTT
TRBJ2-5 TRBV6-2/TRBV6-3 TRBD2 NA CASSETSGPQETQYF TGTGCCAGCAGCGAGACTAGCGGACCCCAAGAGACCCAGTACTTC
TRBJ2-5 TRBV10-1 NA NA CASSGEGVQETQYF TGCGCCAGCAGTGGGGAGGGGGTCCAAGAGACCCAGTACTTC
TRBJ2-7 TRBV10-3 TRBD2 NA CAISDNVAGDYEQYF TGTGCCATCAGTGATAACGTAGCGGGAGACTACGAGCAGTACTTC
TRBJ2-3 TRBV7-2 TRBD2 NA CASSPNGGGRGTDTQYF TGTGCCAGCAGCCCCAACGGGGGCGGGAGGGGCACAGATACGCAGTATTTT
TRBJ1-2 TRBV3-1/TRBV3-2 TRBD1 NA CASSQDWTGRAGYTF TGTGCCAGCAGCCAAGATTGGACAGGGAGGGCTGGCTACACCTTC
TRBJ2-7 TRBV30 NA NA CAWSGGLRNSYEQYF TGTGCCTGGAGTGGGGGACTTCGAAACTCCTACGAGCAGTACTTC
TRBJ1-6 TRBV5-6 TRBD1 NA CASSLRDRDSPLHF TGTGCCAGCAGCTTAAGGGACAGGGACTCACCCCTCCACTTT
TRBJ2-5 TRBV20-1 NA NA CSASLLRALETQYF TGCAGTGCTAGTTTGTTGAGGGCACTAGAGACCCAGTACTTC
TRBJ1-5 TRBV6-5 TRBD1 NA CASSTGVQPQHF TGTGCCAGCAGTACAGGGGTCCAGCCCCAGCATTTT
TRBJ1-4 TRBV19 NA NA CASSTGTPNEKLFF TGTGCCAGTAGTACTGGGACACCGAATGAAAAACTGTTTTTT
TRBJ1-1 TRBV5-4 TRBD1 NA CASRTGTGGITEAFF TGTGCCAGCAGAACCGGGACAGGGGGCATCACTGAAGCTTTCTTT
TRBJ2-7 TRBV5-1 TRBD1 NA CASSIRTGGYEQYF TGCGCCAGCAGCATTCGGACAGGGGGCTACGAGCAGTACTTC
TRBJ1-2 TRBV9 TRBD1 NA CASSVVGQGRGGYTF TGTGCCAGCAGCGTAGTTGGACAGGGTCGAGGTGGCTACACCTTC
TRBJ1-1 TRBV29-1 NA once CSAAANTEAFF TGCAGCGCCGCGGCGAACACTGAAGCTTTCTTT
TRBJ2-1 TRBV5-4 TRBD2 NA CASRFGPAGSNNEQFF TGTGCCAGCAGATTTGGGCCAGCGGGATCTAACAATGAGCAGTTCTTC
TRBJ2-7 TRBV14 TRBD1 NA CASSQDRGTGHYEQYF TGTGCCAGCAGCCAAGACCGCGGGACAGGGCACTACGAGCAGTACTTC
TRBJ1-2 TRBV27 NA NA CASSYRDGGYTF TGTGCCAGCAGTTATAGGGATGGGGGCTACACCTTC
TRBJ2-7 TRBV7-2 NA NA CASSLEVSSYEQYF TGTGCCAGCAGCTTAGAGGTGAGCTCCTACGAGCAGTACTTC
TRBJ1-6 TRBV18 NA NA CASSLTGETDNSPLHF TGTGCCAGCTCACTGACAGGAGAGACCGATAATTCACCCCTCCACTTT
TRBJ2-2 TRBV24-1 NA NA CATRGTGLSGELFF TGTGCCACCAGGGGAACAGGATTGTCCGGGGAGCTGTTTTTT